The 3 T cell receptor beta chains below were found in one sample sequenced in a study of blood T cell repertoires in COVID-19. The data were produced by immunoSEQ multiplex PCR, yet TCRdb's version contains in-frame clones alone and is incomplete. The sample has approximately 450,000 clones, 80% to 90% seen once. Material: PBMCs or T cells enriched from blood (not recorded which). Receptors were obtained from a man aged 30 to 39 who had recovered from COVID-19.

Written as DNA, the CDR3 is TGTGCCAGCATGTTCGCGGGACTAGCGCGAGAGACCCAGTACTTC. Amino acid sequence: CASMFAGLARETQYF. The genes are TRBV13 and TRBJ2-5, with 10 bases matching TRBD2. The V and J ends lost 7 bases and 4 bases, in that order; junction bases with no gene match: 9. This CDR3 has 15 residues. Germline-derived CDR1 and CDR2 are PRHDT and FYEKMQ (reference sequence).

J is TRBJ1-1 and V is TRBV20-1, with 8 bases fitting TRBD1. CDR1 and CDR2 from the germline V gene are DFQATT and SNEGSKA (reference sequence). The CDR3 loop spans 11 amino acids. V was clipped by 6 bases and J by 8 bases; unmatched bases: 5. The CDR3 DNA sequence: TGCAGTGCCACAGGGGGGCCAGAAGCTTTCTTT. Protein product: CSATGGPEAFF.

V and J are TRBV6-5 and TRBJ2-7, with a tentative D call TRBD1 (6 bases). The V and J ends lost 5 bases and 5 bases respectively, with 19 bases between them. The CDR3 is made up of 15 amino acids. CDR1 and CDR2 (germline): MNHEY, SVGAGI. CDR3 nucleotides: TGTGCCAGCAGTATACAGGGCCGCCTACCCGACGAGCAGTACTTC. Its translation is CASSIQGRLPDEQYF.